The rows below give T cell receptor beta chains drawn from one sample of a study of CD8 T cells in ankylosing spondylitis. MiXCR, applied by TCRdb to the 5' RACE reads, yields one record per CDR3 protein. This table has hundreds of thousands of distinct CDR3 sequences, roughly 20% appearing once. Input material: blood, either unsorted or a sorted T cell fraction (not recorded which). These receptors originate from a male donor with ankylosing spondylitis or in good health (not recorded which). Each CDR3 is given with its conserved first and last residue. The D gene is left open where the match is weak. Size values are once, few and many counts, or a class for expanded clones, and some rows have none.

D gene: TRBD2; V gene: TRBV5-1; clone size: few; J gene: TRBJ2-3; CDR3 protein: CASSLGRARTSGNTQYF; CDR3 DNA: TGCGCCAGCAGCTTGGGCCGGGCTAGGACTAGCGGAAATACGCAGTATTTT
D gene: -; V gene: TRBV29-1; clone size: -; J gene: TRBJ2-2; CDR3 protein: CSVEGLTTNTGELFF; CDR3 DNA: TGCAGCGTTGAAGGTTTAACTACGAACACCGGGGAGCTGTTTTTT
D gene: -; V gene: TRBV29-1; clone size: few; J gene: TRBJ1-1; CDR3 protein: CSVVLVNTEAFF; CDR3 DNA: TGCAGCGTTGTCTTAGTGAACACTGAAGCTTTCTTT
D gene: TRBD1; V gene: TRBV7-3; clone size: -; J gene: TRBJ1-2; CDR3 protein: CASSLTGTGIDGYTF; CDR3 DNA: TGTGCCAGCAGCTTAACAGGGACAGGGATTGATGGCTACACCTTC
D gene: TRBD2; V gene: TRBV9; clone size: -; J gene: TRBJ2-3; CDR3 protein: CASSLSGVIGTDTQYF; CDR3 DNA: TGTGCCAGCAGCCTTAGCGGGGTGATCGGCACAGATACGCAGTATTTT
D gene: -; V gene: TRBV5-1; clone size: -; J gene: TRBJ2-5; CDR3 protein: CASRATPQETQYF; CDR3 DNA: TGCGCCAGCAGAGCGACCCCTCAAGAGACCCAGTACTTC
D gene: TRBD2; V gene: TRBV5-1; clone size: once; J gene: TRBJ2-1; CDR3 protein: CASSLGGLAGGPDYNEQFF; CDR3 DNA: TGCGCCAGCAGCTTGGGCGGACTAGCGGGAGGTCCAGACTACAATGAGCAGTTCTTC
D gene: TRBD1; V gene: TRBV20-1; clone size: few; J gene: TRBJ1-1; CDR3 protein: CSELGQGTEAFF; CDR3 DNA: TGCAGCGAACTCGGACAGGGAACTGAAGCTTTCTTT
D gene: TRBD2; V gene: TRBV10-3; clone size: -; J gene: TRBJ2-1; CDR3 protein: CATLPGGRSYNEQFF; CDR3 DNA: TGTGCCACCCTGCCGGGCGGGAGATCCTACAATGAGCAGTTCTTC
D gene: -; V gene: TRBV12-3/TRBV12-4; clone size: many; J gene: TRBJ2-2; CDR3 protein: CASRRRDLGELFF; CDR3 DNA: TGTGCCAGCAGAAGGCGGGATCTCGGGGAGCTGTTTTTT
D gene: -; V gene: TRBV27; clone size: -; J gene: TRBJ1-2; CDR3 protein: CASRSGTIYGYTF; CDR3 DNA: TGTGCCAGCAGATCCGGGACAATCTATGGCTACACCTTC